This record concerns one T cell receptor beta chain sequence. The antigen remains unidentified. This specimen comes from a study of CXCR3-negative and CXCR3-positive naive CD8 T cells. UMI-tagged TRB cDNA libraries were built via 5' RACE. Each CDR3 protein gets one entry in TCRdb, which reprocessed the 5' RACE reads and gives no DNA. The sample holds some 50,000 distinct CDR3 sequences. Study results and caveats: Cryopreserved PBMCs had partly decreased CXCR3 expression; fresh PBMCs were used in most assays.

Germline V lookup: CDR1 MNHNS, CDR2 SASEGT. This CDR3 comprises 14 residues. This receptor was taken from a human donor in good health. Some clones in this sample may be carry-over from other donors' samples. The chain has TRBV6-1 and TRBJ1-2; the D call of TRBD1 rests on TCRdb alone, since no DNA is present to check it. Sequenced input: naive CXCR3- CD8+ T cells from blood. The subset is: CD45RO-CCR7+CD27+CD95- naive CD8+ T cells lacking CXCR3 (TNR3-). CDR3 residues: CASKELGQIYGYTF.